These T cell receptor beta chains were read from a single sample in a study of T cells in Graves' hyperthyroidism and ophthalmopathy. Via MiXCR, TCRdb re-called the multiplex PCR reads, giving one row per CDR3 protein. The repertoire holds around 250,000 distinct CDR3 sequences, with 13% to 15% as singletons. The sequenced sample was blood. Receptors were obtained from a woman aged 40 to 50 with Graves' hyperthyroidism that later progressed to Graves' ophthalmopathy. Both conserved end residues are part of each CDR3. Each record gives: D gene, V gene, J gene, CDR3 length, clone size, CDR3 protein, CDR3 DNA. The D gene is left open where the match is weak. Not every row has a clone size; where given, it reads once, few, many or a size class.

>TRBD1|TRBV19|TRBJ2-7|14|-
CASSTTGGTYEQYF
TGTGCCAGTAGCACAACAGGGGGAACCTACGAGCAGTACTTC
>-|TRBV20-1|TRBJ1-1|14|many
CSADAGVGDTEAFF
TGCAGTGCTGACGCGGGAGTGGGCGACACTGAAGCTTTCTTT
>-|TRBV2|TRBJ1-1|12|many
CASSELRTEAFF
TGTGCCAGCAGTGAATTGAGAACTGAAGCTTTCTTT
>-|TRBV15|TRBJ2-1|18|many
CATSRDFSAPSSYNEQFF
TGTGCCACCAGCAGAGATTTTTCGGCACCGAGCTCCTACAATGAGCAGTTCTTC
>-|TRBV12-3/TRBV12-4|TRBJ1-5|16|many
CASSFLGFAGNQPQHF
TGTGCCAGCAGTTTTCTAGGGTTCGCAGGCAATCAGCCCCAGCATTTT
>TRBD2|TRBV30|TRBJ2-7|14|many
CAWGGLAGAREQYF
TGTGCCTGGGGGGGACTAGCGGGAGCAAGGGAGCAGTACTTC
>-|TRBV27|TRBJ2-7|15|many
CASSLRGVGVYEQYF
TGTGCCAGCAGTTTACGGGGTGTGGGGGTCTACGAGCAGTACTTC
>-|TRBV11-2|TRBJ2-1|12|many
CASSSPQGEQFF
TGTGCCAGCAGCTCCCCCCAAGGGGAGCAGTTCTTC
>TRBD2|TRBV5-1|TRBJ2-3|15|many
CASRETSGSTDTQYF
TGCGCCAGCAGGGAGACTAGCGGAAGCACAGATACGCAGTATTTT
>-|TRBV11-2|TRBJ2-7|14|many
CASSLGYSLYEQYF
TGTGCCAGCAGCTTAGGTTACAGTCTCTACGAGCAGTACTTC
>TRBD1|TRBV5-4|TRBJ1-1|13|many
CASSWDRNTEAFF
TGTGCCAGCAGCTGGGACAGAAACACTGAAGCTTTCTTT
>-|TRBV7-9|TRBJ1-1|14|few
CASSLATRDTEAFF
TGTGCCAGCAGCTTAGCCACTCGGGACACTGAAGCTTTCTTT
>TRBD2|TRBV6-2/TRBV6-3|TRBJ2-7|15|many
CASSYELAGGHEQYF
TGTGCCAGCAGTTACGAGCTAGCGGGAGGTCACGAGCAGTACTTC
>-|TRBV25-1|TRBJ2-3|15|many
CASSESGGRTDTQYF
TGTGCCAGCAGTGAATCTGGGGGCCGCACAGATACGCAGTATTTT
>TRBD1|TRBV7-2|TRBJ2-6|19|many
CASRAKRDRGRLGANVLTF
TGTGCCAGCAGAGCAAAACGGGACAGGGGACGATTAGGGGCCAACGTCCTGACTTTC
>TRBD2|TRBV27|TRBJ2-1|15|many
CASSLLLAGMNEQFF
TGTGCCAGCAGTTTACTGCTAGCGGGGATGAATGAGCAGTTCTTC
>TRBD1|TRBV30|TRBJ2-2|14|many
CASLDRGYTGELFF
TGTGCCAGCTTGGACAGGGGATATACCGGGGAGCTGTTTTTT
>TRBD2|TRBV7-8|TRBJ2-3|18|-
CASSLAGLAGGPSDTQYF
TGTGCCAGCAGCTTAGCGGGGCTAGCGGGAGGGCCCTCAGATACGCAGTATTTT
>TRBD2|TRBV6-5|TRBJ2-7|16|few
CASSYRLAGASYEQYF
TGTGCCAGCAGTTACCGACTAGCGGGGGCTTCCTACGAGCAGTACTTC
>-|TRBV18|TRBJ2-7|15|many
CASSPDSRELSEQYF
TGTGCCAGCTCACCAGATTCGCGGGAACTTAGTGAGCAGTACTTC
>-|TRBV19|TRBJ2-1|13|-
CASSGVGYLGQFF
TGTGCCAGTAGCGGGGTGGGGTACTTGGGGCAGTTCTTC
>TRBD1|TRBV18|TRBJ1-3|16|few
CASSPDRANSGNTIYF
TGTGCCAGCTCACCGGACAGGGCAAACTCTGGAAACACCATATATTTT
>TRBD2|TRBV20-1|TRBJ2-7|15|-
CSAREIAGDSYEQYF
TGCAGTGCTAGAGAGATAGCGGGGGACTCCTACGAGCAGTACTTC
>-|TRBV2|TRBJ2-6|20|many
CASSKIVVVNQGAGANVLTF
TGTGCCAGCAGCAAAATAGTGGTCGTAAATCAAGGGGCTGGGGCCAACGTCCTGACTTTC
>-|TRBV4-1|TRBJ2-3|16|-
CASSRYASDLTDTQYF
TGCGCCAGCAGCCGTTATGCTAGCGATCTTACAGATACGCAGTATTTT
>TRBD1|TRBV5-1|TRBJ2-7|15|many
CASSGRGQGAYEQYF
TGCGCCAGCAGCGGCCGAGGACAGGGGGCCTACGAGCAGTACTTC
>-|TRBV29-1|TRBJ2-5|12|many
CSQGPAQETQYF
TGCAGCCAAGGACCGGCGCAAGAGACCCAGTACTTC
>-|TRBV6-1|TRBJ1-5|14|few
CASGEAGSNQPQHF
TGTGCCAGCGGGGAGGCGGGGAGCAATCAGCCCCAGCATTTT
>-|TRBV3-1|TRBJ2-1|12|-
CASSQDNHEQFF
TGTGCCAGCAGCCAAGATAACCATGAGCAGTTCTTC
>TRBD2|TRBV2|TRBJ2-7|13|many
CASRDLSGTEQYF
TGTGCCAGCAGGGACCTTAGCGGGACCGAGCAGTACTTC
>-|TRBV20-1|TRBJ2-1|11|many
CSADKNREQFF
TGCAGTGCTGATAAGAATCGTGAGCAGTTCTTC
>TRBD2|TRBV6-2/TRBV6-3|TRBJ2-7|14|many
CASSYMTSGTEQYF
TGTGCCAGCAGTTACATGACTAGCGGGACTGAGCAGTACTTC
>TRBD2|TRBV28|TRBJ2-5|15|many
CATSLNGGGGETQYF
TGTGCCACCAGCCTCAATGGGGGGGGTGGGGAGACCCAGTACTTC
>-|TRBV28|TRBJ1-1|14|many
CASSLKSSNTEAFF
TGTGCCAGCAGTTTAAAAAGTTCGAACACTGAAGCTTTCTTT
>TRBD2|TRBV7-9|TRBJ2-7|14|-
CASSGGGEVYEQYF
TGTGCCAGCAGCGGGGGGGGTGAGGTCTACGAGCAGTACTTC
>-|TRBV12-5|TRBJ1-2|14|many
CASGPGVGYYGYTF
TGTGCTAGTGGTCCTGGTGTAGGGTACTATGGCTACACCTTC
>TRBD2|TRBV2|TRBJ2-4|16|-
CASIRGGSRAKNIQYF
TGTGCCAGCATTCGTGGCGGGAGTAGGGCCAAAAACATTCAGTACTTC
>-|TRBV12-3/TRBV12-4|TRBJ2-5|12|many
CASSLIQETQYF
TGTGCCAGCAGTTTAATCCAAGAGACCCAGTACTTC
>-|TRBV2|TRBJ2-1|13|many
CASSAWPYNEQFF
TGTGCCAGCAGTGCGTGGCCTTACAATGAGCAGTTCTTC
>-|TRBV6-1|TRBJ1-2|13|many
CASSEQWSYGYTF
TGTGCCAGCAGTGAACAGTGGAGCTATGGCTACACCTTC
>-|TRBV5-1|TRBJ1-3|12|few
CASSYSGNTIYF
TGCGCCAGCAGCTACTCTGGAAACACCATATATTTT
>-|TRBV24-1|TRBJ1-4|14|many
CATSGGIGEEKLFF
TGTGCCACCAGTGGGGGGATTGGGGAAGAAAAACTGTTTTTT
>TRBD2|TRBV12-3/TRBV12-4|TRBJ2-3|16|many
CASSTRLAGYTDTQYF
TGTGCCAGCAGCACGAGACTAGCGGGTTACACAGATACGCAGTATTTT
>-|TRBV10-3|TRBJ2-1|13|-
CAIGRGDYNEQFF
TGTGCCATCGGCAGGGGCGACTACAATGAGCAGTTCTTC
>-|TRBV6-6|TRBJ2-7|16|many
CASSYSSDSLWDEQYF
TGTGCCAGCAGTTACTCGTCAGACAGTCTTTGGGACGAGCAGTACTTC
>TRBD2|TRBV2|TRBJ2-5|16|-
CASSTSGRAGGETQYF
TGTGCCAGCAGTACTAGCGGGAGGGCCGGCGGAGAGACCCAGTACTTC
>TRBD2|TRBV7-8|TRBJ2-7|14|-
CASSNRDYSYEQYF
TGTGCCAGCAGTAACCGGGACTACTCCTACGAGCAGTACTTC
>TRBD2|TRBV2|TRBJ2-7|14|-
CASSAGTSVYEQYF
TGTGCCAGCAGCGCCGGGACTAGCGTCTACGAGCAGTACTTC
>TRBD2|TRBV20-1|TRBJ2-3|18|many
CSARGTSGSTPLTDTQYF
TGCAGTGCTAGGGGGACTAGCGGGAGTACTCCCCTCACAGATACGCAGTATTTT
>-|TRBV28|TRBJ2-5|15|many
CASSSGGRKVQTQYF
TGTGCCAGCAGTTCTGGCGGCAGGAAGGTACAGACCCAGTACTTC
>-|TRBV30|TRBJ1-1|13|many
CACESTGNTEAFF
TGTGCCTGCGAATCGACGGGAAACACTGAAGCTTTCTTT
>-|TRBV5-1|TRBJ1-5|13|-
CASSFQWGEPQHF
TGCGCCAGCAGCTTTCAATGGGGAGAGCCCCAGCATTTT
>-|TRBV6-5|TRBJ2-5|13|few
CASSYLGEETQYF
TGTGCCAGCAGTTACCTGGGGGAGGAGACCCAGTACTTC
>-|TRBV19|TRBJ1-2|14|many
CASNRRRGSYGYTF
TGTGCCAGTAATCGGCGGCGGGGCTCCTATGGCTACACCTTC
>-|TRBV25-1|TRBJ1-1|14|many
CASSDDMLNTEAFF
TGTGCCAGCAGTGACGACATGCTGAACACTGAAGCTTTCTTT
>-|TRBV25-1|TRBJ2-3|14|many
CASGPLGNLDTQYF
TGTGCCAGCGGTCCGTTGGGGAATCTAGATACGCAGTATTTT
>TRBD1|TRBV28|TRBJ2-3|14|many
CASRPGQGGDTQYF
TGTGCCAGTCGTCCGGGACAGGGTGGAGATACGCAGTATTTT
>-|TRBV27|TRBJ1-3|15|many
CASSPRTPSGNTIYF
TGTGCCAGCAGTCCTCGGACCCCATCTGGAAACACCATATATTTT
>TRBD2|TRBV20-1|TRBJ2-7|15|many
CSAQRHSGWSYEQYF
TGCAGTGCCCAACGGCATAGCGGGTGGTCCTACGAGCAGTACTTC
>-|TRBV19|TRBJ2-1|15|many
CASRTGGQRYNEQFF
TGTGCCAGTAGAACCGGGGGACAGAGATACAATGAGCAGTTCTTC